This entry lists 2 T cell receptor beta chains sequenced from one sample in a study of beta chain features in type 1 diabetes. Investigators reverse transcribed all isolated RNA, so they sequenced expressed TCRB transcripts. Produced via immunoSEQ multiplex PCR; TCRdb's table is partial and in-frame only. Of approximately 470,000 clones in the sample, approximately 30% were seen once. The sequencing input was naive CD4+ T cells from blood. The receptors derive from a man aged 18 to 29 in good health.

The gene calls are TRBV2 and TRBJ1-1; D may be TRBD1 (6 bases). Germline-derived CDR1 and CDR2 are SNHLY and FYNNEI. The V end lost 8 bases, the J end lost 10 bases, and 23 bases lay between the germline ends. The CDR3 totals 14 residues. The CDR3 coding sequence is TGTGCCAGCCCTACAGGGTCTTCGTATATCGGAGCTTTCTTT. As protein: CASPTGSSYIGAFF.

This rearrangement joins TRBV11-2 to TRBJ2-1, with TRBD2 identical over 8 bases. V shed 6 bases, J shed 6 bases, and the junction held 10 bases outside the gene matches. This CDR3 contains 15 residues. Germline V gene sequence: CDR1 SGHAT, CDR2 FQNNGV. The CDR3 here is CASSTLSGISNEQFF. Written as DNA, the CDR3 is TGTGCCAGCAGTACCCTTAGCGGGATAAGCAATGAGCAGTTCTTC.